This T cell receptor (beta chain) was sequenced in a study of blood T cell repertoires in COVID-19. Only in-frame clones appear in the TCRdb table, and some are missing; sequencing was by immunoSEQ multiplex PCR. This sample has fewer than 300,000 clones, with 86% found just once. The germline V gene encodes CDR1 LNHDA and CDR2 SQIVND (reference sequence). The CDR3 is made up of 14 amino acids. The ends were cut back, 2 bases at V and 1 base at J, with 8 bases in the middle. The chain joins TRBV19 to TRBJ1-1; the D gene is possibly TRBD1 (5 bases). Input material: peripheral blood. The TCR sequence derives from a middle-aged man who had recovered from COVID-19. CDR3 bases: TGTGCCAGTAGTATACGGACACCGAACACTGAAGCTTTCTTT. It encodes CASSIRTPNTEAFF. Combining the CDR3 with reference TRBV19 and TRBJ1-1 gives the whole variable domain DGGITQSPKYLFRKEGQNVTLSCEQNLNHDAMYWYRQDPGQGLRLIYYSQIVNDFQKGDIAEGYSVSREKKESFPLTVTSAQKNPTAFYLCASSIRTPNTEAFFGQGTRLTVV.